One and the same sample provided the 29 T cell receptor beta chains below, sequenced in a study of tumor and adjacent non-tumor tissue in lung cancer. RNA was extracted from bulk tissue without any cell sorting. TCRbeta libraries were built with three rounds of nested PCR, modified from ARM-PCR. MiXCR, run by TCRdb on the multiplex PCR reads, gives a single entry per CDR3 protein. The sample records more than 120,000 distinct CDR3 sequences, roughly 66% being singletons. Material: lung tumor tissue. The receptors come from a man aged 55 to 70 with small cell lung cancer.

A remark on this clonotype: Germline is not matched at one junction end, which may reflect a read error. The chain combines TRBV6-6 with TRBJ1-2, with TRBD1 matching 8 bases. The CDR3 spans 15 residues. Germline V gene sequence: CDR1 MNHNY, CDR2 SVGAGI (reference sequence). For the CDR3, the DNA is TGTGCCAGCAGTCATGGGGACAGGACCAACTATGGTTACACCTTC. This sequence encodes CASSHGDRTNYGYTF.

As concerns this clonotype: This may come from a read error, since a much larger clone is one base off. The V call is TRBV10-2, the J call TRBJ2-2, with a tentative D call TRBD2 (6 bases). The CDR3 is made up of 16 amino acids. V gave up 6 bases and J gave up 0 bases, with 14 bases separating them. Per germline, CDR1 WSHSY and CDR2 SAAADI. CDR3 in DNA: TGCGCCAGCAGGGTCCGAGCGGGTACGAACACCGGGGAGCTGTTTTTT. Translated: CASRVRAGTNTGELFF.

The chain joins TRBV28 to TRBJ2-7, with D perhaps TRBD1 (5 bases). This CDR3 region has 13 residues. Germline assignment: CDR1 MDHEN and CDR2 SYDVKM. The ends were cut back, 4 bases at V and 5 bases at J, with 12 bases in the middle. The DNA of the CDR3 is TGTGCCAGCAGTTCCAGGGCACCCAACGAGCAGTACTTC. Residues: CASSSRAPNEQYF.

This clonotype was seen just once. Being one base from a much bigger clone, this may be a read error. J is TRBJ2-5 and V is TRBV6-1; TRBD1 matches at 8 bases. This CDR3 region has 15 residues. From germline, CDR1 is MNHNS and CDR2 SASEGT. The trim removed 6 bases at V and 6 bases at J, leaving 12 bases unmatched. The CDR3 region is CASSRRQGRQKTQYF. CDR3 in DNA: TGTGCCAGCAGCCGACGACAGGGGCGGCAAAAGACCCAGTACTTC.

This clonotype has only one observation. Since a much larger clone is just one base distant, this may be a read error. J is TRBJ2-4 and V is TRBV12-3 or TRBV12-4, with 9 bases fitting TRBD1. This CDR3 region has 13 residues. The CDR3 spells CTSSFGTGGQEYF. The CDR3, as DNA: TGTACCAGCAGTTTTGGTACAGGGGGCCAGGAGTACTTC.

With regard to this clonotype: One junction end disagrees with the germline gene, perhaps due to a read error. V and J are TRBV6-5 and TRBJ2-1, with D possibly matching TRBD2 (6 bases). CDR1 and CDR2 (germline): MNHEY, SVGAGI. This CDR3 comprises 15 residues. CDR3 bases: TGCACCAGCAGTCCCAGGTGGGGGGTCACTAATGAGCAGTTCTTC. Protein: CTSSPRWGVTNEQFF.

A few counts support this clonotype. This chain connects TRBV20-1 to TRBJ2-3; possibly TRBD2 for D (5 bases). The germline V and J ends were trimmed by 6 bases and 4 bases, with 11 bases remaining between them. Germline V gives CDR1 DFQATT, CDR2 SNEGSKA (reference sequence). CDR3 length: 12 amino acids. CDR3 nucleotides: TGCAGTGCGGGATGGGAGTCAGATACGCAGTATTTT. Protein: CSAGWESDTQYF.

This clonotype has a count of ten or more. The rearrangement uses TRBV6-1 and TRBJ2-1; D is unresolved. Trimming left V 8 bases short and J 4 bases short, with 15 bases between. CDR1 and CDR2 from the germline V gene are MNHNS and SASEGT. This CDR3 is built from 14 residues. In DNA form, the CDR3 reads TGTGCCAGCGTCGTGGCTTCGGAATACAATGAGCAGTTCTTC. Protein sequence: CASVVASEYNEQFF.

This clonotype showed up just once. The V and J genes are TRBV12-3 or TRBV12-4 and TRBJ1-5, with D uncertain. The CDR3 consists of 15 residues. Trimming stripped 6 bases from V and 9 bases from J, with 21 bases between. This CDR3 is CASRLQSFFDRPQHF. The CDR3 DNA follows: TGTGCCAGCAGGTTACAGAGTTTTTTCGATCGGCCCCAGCATTTT.

This clonotype has just a few counts. For the CDR3, the DNA is TGTGCCAGCCGAGCAAGTCAAGGGGGCCAAGAGACCCAGTACTTC. Its translation: CASRASQGGQETQYF. The chain joins TRBV6-1 to TRBJ2-5, with D perhaps TRBD1 (6 bases). The CDR3 is 15 residues long. The V gene lost 8 bases and the J gene lost 1 base, with 17 bases spanning the gap. Per the germline V gene, CDR1 is MNHNS and CDR2 is SASEGT.

This clonotype was seen at least ten times. The chain combines TRBV20-1 with TRBJ2-7; 10 bases are shared with TRBD1. Germline V gene sequence: CDR1 DFQATT, CDR2 SNEGSKA (reference sequence). The CDR3 length is 12 residues. After removal of 8 bases from V and 4 bases from J, the junction contained 5 bases not matched to a gene. The CDR3 nucleotides read TGCAGTACCGGGACAGGGGTGTACGAGCAGTACTTC. This encodes CSTGTGVYEQYF.

There are many counts of this clonotype. V gene TRBV12-3 or TRBV12-4 combines with J gene TRBJ1-4, with D unclear. The CDR3 consists of 15 residues. Trimming took 5 bases from V and 8 from J, leaving 18 bases between them. The CDR3 coding sequence is TGTGCCAGCAGTCACTTTGAGCGGATCAGGGAAAAACTGTTTTTT. It specifies CASSHFERIREKLFF.

This chain links TRBV10-3 with TRBJ2-7; 12 nucleotides match TRBD2. Germline V gene sequence: CDR1 ENHRY, CDR2 SYGVKD. The CDR3 sequence is 14 residues long. J was trimmed by 10 bases and V by 10 bases; bases with no gene match: 14. The CDR3 spells CATSGLAGGGEQYV. As DNA, the CDR3 is TGTGCCACCTCAGGTCTAGCGGGAGGGGGAGAACAGTACGTC.

Remarks on this clonotype: Since no conserved phenylalanine or tryptophan closes the CDR3, a read error is the likely cause. The V gene is TRBV29-1, the J gene TRBJ2-4; no firm D call. Trimming took off 6 bases at V and 2 bases at J, with 11 bases between the two ends. The germline V gene has CDR1 SQVTM and CDR2 ANQGSEA. The CDR3 is made up of 13 amino acids. As DNA, the CDR3 is TGCAGCGTCGTCGAGAGAACCAAAAACATTCAGTACTCC. It yields the protein CSVVERTKNIQYS.

This clonotype has a handful of counts. This may stem from a read error, because a much larger clone lies one nucleotide away. This sequence joins TRBV12-3 or TRBV12-4 and TRBJ2-3, with unresolved D. CDR3 size: 15 residues. V was clipped by 6 bases and J by 3 bases, with 16 bases between them. CDR3 DNA sequence: TGTGCCAGCAGATACAACAGAAGTGGAACAGATACGCAGTATTTT. This codes for CASRYNRSGTDTQYF.

Concerning this clonotype: A much bigger clone sits one base away, suggesting this may be a read error. V is TRBV20-1 and J is TRBJ2-1; no firm D call. The germline CDR1 and CDR2 sequences are DFQATT and SNEGSKA (reference sequence). The CDR3 totals 13 residues. CDR3 bases: TGCAGTGCGCCCGACGAGACCTACAATGAGCGGTTCTTC. It specifies CSAPDETYNERFF.

This clonotype has a count of ten or more. V gene TRBV20-1 combines with J gene TRBJ1-5, with D unclear. The CDR3 runs to 13 residues. Trimming took off 0 bases at V and 6 bases at J, with 9 bases between the two ends. From germline, CDR1 is DFQATT and CDR2 SNEGSKA (reference sequence). CDR3 nucleotides: TGCAGTGCTAGAGATCTCACGGGTCAGCCCCAGCATTTT. This codes for CSARDLTGQPQHF.

In the case of this clonotype: The CDR3 does not close with the conserved phenylalanine or tryptophan, likely indicating a read error. The chain carries TRBV6-6 and TRBJ2-7, with 7 positions matching TRBD1. The CDR3 has 12 residues. The germline CDR1 and CDR2 sequences are MNHNY and SVGAGI (reference sequence). Trimming at V came to 7 bases and at J to 6 bases, leaving 6 bases not matched to a gene. This CDR3 is CASTKTGLEQYY. In DNA form, the CDR3 reads TGTGCCAGCACCAAGACAGGGCTCGAGCAGTACTAC.

This sequence joins TRBV4-2 and TRBJ2-3; 9 bases are a match to TRBD2. V lost 8 bases to trimming and J lost 2 bases; unmatched junction nucleotides: 11. The CDR3 length is 16 residues. Germline loops: CDR1 LGHNA, CDR2 YNFKEQ. CDR3 in DNA: TGTGCCAGCGGTCAGACTAGCGGACCCGTCACAGATACGCAGTATTTT. Its protein is CASGQTSGPVTDTQYF.

This chain connects TRBV5-4 to TRBJ2-3; D is uncertain. This CDR3 spans 15 amino acids. The germline V and J ends were trimmed by 0 bases and 5 bases, with 13 bases remaining between them. From germline, CDR1 is SGHNT and CDR2 YYREEE (reference sequence). CDR3 protein: CASSLAEDLLDTQYF. The DNA of the CDR3 is TGTGCCAGCAGCTTGGCCGAGGACCTTCTAGATACGCAGTATTTT.

Concerning this clonotype: A much larger clone is a single base away; this may be a read error. The chain links TRBV10-3 to TRBJ2-2; tentatively, D is TRBD2 (7 bases). Germline values: CDR1 ENHRY, CDR2 SYGVKD. There are 15 residues in the CDR3. V lost 8 bases, J lost 7 bases, and 20 bases lay in between. This CDR3 is CAIPKGGGANGELFF. The CDR3, as DNA: TGTGCCATCCCCAAGGGGGGGGGAGCGAACGGGGAGCTGTTTTTT.

As to this clonotype: The junction does not match germline at one end; this may be a read error. V and J are TRBV6-1 and TRBJ2-3, with a possible D match to TRBD2 (5 bases). Per the germline V gene, CDR1 is MNHNS and CDR2 is SASEGT. CDR3 length: 17 amino acids. CDR3 sequence reads: CDSSESLAGVGTDTQYF. The DNA for the CDR3 is TGTGACAGCAGTGAAAGCCTAGCTGGAGTGGGCACAGATACGCAGTATTTT.

Remarks on this clonotype: A junction boundary mismatches the germline segment, possibly from a read error. The V call is TRBV11-2, the J call TRBJ1-2; D may be TRBD1 (5 bases). The CDR3 length is 16 residues. Germline CDR1 and CDR2: SGHAT and FQNNGV. This CDR3 is CAGSFRVPGGGYDYTF. DNA for the CDR3: TGTGCCGGCAGCTTCAGGGTGCCGGGCGGAGGCTATGACTACACCTTC. The full variable domain, its missing parts supplied by reference TRBV11-2 and TRBJ1-2, is EAGVAQSPRYKIIEKRQSVAFWCNPISGHATLYWYQQILGQGPKLLIQFQNNGVVDDSQLPKDRFSAERLKGVDSTLKIQPAKLEDSAVYLCAGSFRVPGGGYDYTFGSGTRLTVV.

This clonotype has just one count. Compared with germline, one end of the junction differs, possibly owing to a read error. The genes are TRBV20-1 and TRBJ2-5; 8 bases are a match to TRBD2. The CDR3 is 15 residues long. Germline assignment: CDR1 DFQATT and CDR2 SNEGSKA (reference sequence). CDR3 protein: CSARVGSSKRETRYF. CDR3 DNA: TGCAGTGCTAGAGTTGGCAGCTCCAAGCGGGAGACCCGGTACTTC.

This clonotype appeared many times. The chain recombines TRBV5-1 with TRBJ1-2; no definite D call. Looked up from germline, CDR1 is SGHRS and CDR2 is YFSETQ. V lost 2 bases and J 4 bases, leaving 9 bases between the germline ends. The CDR3 has 13 amino acids. DNA of the CDR3: TGCGCCAGCAGCTTACAGAGAACCTATGGCTACACCTTC. This gives the protein CASSLQRTYGYTF.

As to this clonotype: A much larger clone differs by one base, so this may be a read error. This chain links TRBV6-1 with TRBJ2-1; D remains ambiguous. The CDR3 contains 14 residues. From germline, CDR1 is MNHNS and CDR2 SASEGT. The CDR3, as DNA: TGTGCCAGCAGTAACCGGGCCATCTACAATGAGCAGCTCTTC. Translation: CASSNRAIYNEQLF.

The chain carries TRBV7-9 and TRBJ2-1; 13 positions match TRBD2. The V gene end was trimmed by 3 bases and the J gene end by 0 bases; junction bases not matched to a gene: 11. The CDR3 totals 20 residues. Germline V gives CDR1 SEHNR, CDR2 FQNEAQ (reference sequence). DNA for the CDR3: TGTGCCAGCAGCTTCGACCTACTAGCGGGAGGGTCGAGCTCCTACAATGAGCAGTTCTTC. It codes for CASSFDLLAGGSSSYNEQFF.

This clonotype was observed a single time. The germline gene is not matched at one end of the junction; a read error may be the cause. This sequence joins TRBV11-2 and TRBJ2-1; D not certain. Germline V gives CDR1 SGHAT, CDR2 FQNNGV. CDR3 length: 14 amino acids. Here the CDR3 reads CASSFGSACNEQFF. CDR3 nucleotide sequence: TGTGCCAGCAGCTTCGGGTCAGCCTGCAATGAGCAGTTCTTT.

This clonotype was picked up one time. A junction boundary mismatches the germline segment, possibly from a read error. The chain employs TRBV28 and TRBJ2-1; D not resolved. Germline V CDR1 and CDR2: MDHEN, SYDVKM. This CDR3 is 13 amino acids long. The CDR3 loop is CVSIRSSYNEQFF. Written as DNA, the CDR3 is TGTGTCAGCATCCGGAGCTCCTACAATGAGCAGTTCTTC.